These 12 T cell receptor beta chains originate from one sample sequenced in a study of CD8+ T cells in alopecia areata. cDNA prepared by RNA extraction and subsequent reverse transcription served as the template for sequencing. Assay used: immunoSEQ multiplex PCR; TCRdb lists only in-frame clones, some missing. The sample includes more than 100,000 clones, 53% of them seen just once. Treatment reported: oral pan-JAK inhibitor, 5-10 mg twice daily. The specimen comprised CD4+ T cells sorted from blood, sampled at week 4, from a patient treated with tofacitinib. The receptors were gathered from a human donor with alopecia areata.

The rearrangement links TRBV29-1 to TRBJ1-2; D ambiguous. V gave up 4 bases and J gave up 4 bases, with 10 bases separating them. This CDR3 has 12 residues. Germline V gene lookup returns CDR1 SQVTM and CDR2 ANQGSEA. CDR3 bases: TGCAGCGTTGGTGGCAGGTCCTATGGCTACACCTTC. It yields the protein CSVGGRSYGYTF.

This clone was detected only a few times. The gene calls are TRBV21-1 and TRBJ2-7. TRBV21-1 is listed as a pseudogene. This CDR3 spans 12 amino acids. CDR3 loop: CASSKDDDEQYF. For the CDR3, the DNA is TGTGCCAGCAGCAAAGACGACGACGAGCAGTACTTC.

The DNA for the CDR3 is TGCGCCAGCAGCTTTACCATCACAGATACGCAGTATTTT. This sequence encodes CASSFTITDTQYF. The V gene is TRBV5-1, the J gene TRBJ2-3; no clear D. This CDR3 contains 13 residues. V lost 2 bases to trimming and J lost 2 bases, with 6 bases between them. The germline V gene has CDR1 SGHRS and CDR2 YFSETQ.

This clone has only a few counts. This chain links TRBV9 with TRBJ1-1, with D uncertain. Trimming stripped 0 bases from V and 7 bases from J, with 13 bases between. The CDR3 runs 14 residues. The germline CDR1 and CDR2 sequences are SGDLS and YYNGEE. CDR3 sequence reads: CASSVGEREGEAFF. The CDR3 DNA sequence: TGTGCCAGCAGCGTAGGGGAAAGGGAGGGTGAAGCTTTCTTT.

The gene calls are TRBV6-1 and TRBJ2-7; D possibly corresponds to TRBD1 (6 bases). The CDR3 is 14 amino acids. Germline V gene sequence: CDR1 MNHNS, CDR2 SASEGT. Trimming shortened V by 5 bases and J by 1 base, and 12 bases separated the two germline ends. The CDR3 loop is CASSSRQVSYEQYF. The CDR3 DNA follows: TGTGCCAGCAGTAGCCGACAGGTATCCTACGAGCAGTACTTC.

This clone was found a few times. V usage is TRBV9 and J usage is TRBJ2-1, with 9 positions matching TRBD1. With 0 bases clipped from V and 7 bases from J, the junction kept 5 bases outside the gene matches. This CDR3 contains 15 residues. Germline V CDR1 and CDR2: SGDLS, YYNGEE. In nucleotides, the CDR3 is TGTGCCAGCAGCGTAGAACAGGGGGCTTGGAATGAGCAGTTCTTC. It codes for CASSVEQGAWNEQFF.

The chain joins TRBV5-1 to TRBJ2-2; TRBD2 agrees at 9 bases. The ends lost 4 bases at V and 2 bases at J; junction bases unmatched: 6. Germline-derived CDR1 and CDR2 are SGHRS and YFSETQ. This CDR3 comprises 16 residues. The CDR3 protein is CASSLRLAANTGELFF. The CDR3 DNA reads TGCGCCAGCAGCCTTCGACTAGCGGCTAACACCGGGGAGCTGTTTTTT.

This clone was recorded only once. The chain is built from TRBV2 and TRBJ1-3; no clear D. The V gene lost 5 bases and the J gene lost 7 bases, with 6 bases spanning the gap. The CDR3 length is 11 residues. CDR1 is SNHLY, CDR2 FYNNEI, per germline. CDR3 region: CASSTRNTIYF. The CDR3 DNA is TGTGCCAGCAGTACAAGGAACACCATATATTTT.

The V and J genes are TRBV29-1 and TRBJ1-4; TRBD1 aligns across 7 bases. The CDR3 has 14 residues. The V segment lost 3 bases and the J segment 5 bases; nucleotides outside the gene matches: 6. CDR1 and CDR2 (germline): SQVTM, ANQGSEA. Here the CDR3 reads CSVDVGTANEKLFF. CDR3 bases: TGCAGCGTTGACGTCGGGACAGCAAATGAAAAACTGTTTTTT.

This rearrangement joins TRBV29-1 to TRBJ2-3, with D possibly matching TRBD1 (7 bases). The CDR3 is 16 residues long. The V end was cut by 7 bases, the J end by 0 bases, with 20 bases between. Germline V gives CDR1 SQVTM, CDR2 ANQGSEA. The CDR3 DNA reads as TGCAGCGCAAAGGGCCCCCAGGGGGGAAGCACAGATACGCAGTATTTT. Translation: CSAKGPQGGSTDTQYF.

This clone is a singleton in its sample. This rearrangement joins TRBV30 to TRBJ2-1; no definite D call. Looked up from germline, CDR1 is GTSNPN and CDR2 is SVGIG (reference sequence). V lost 8 bases and J 6 bases, leaving 20 bases between the germline ends. The CDR3 is 14 amino acids. As DNA, the CDR3 is TGTGCCAGAAAGTCGCCGGCCCGAAGCAATGAGCAGTTCTTC. Its protein is CARKSPARSNEQFF.

This sequence joins TRBV6-5 and TRBJ1-2; 8 nucleotides align to TRBD1. CDR1 and CDR2 from the germline V gene are MNHEY and SVGAGI. CDR3 length equals 13 residues. V dropped 6 bases and J dropped 10; count of bases not matched to a gene: 10. CDR3 region: CASSPRTGLDYTF. Here the CDR3 DNA reads TGTGCCAGCAGCCCCCGGACAGGGTTGGACTACACCTTC.